These T cell receptor beta chains were read from a single sample in a study of blood T cell repertoires in COVID-19. Clones were read by immunoSEQ multiplex PCR, and TCRdb kept only the in-frame ones, dropping some. The top ten hold around 7.3% of the sample, which has 200,000 to 300,000 clones, more than 85% seen once. Sequences were obtained from peripheral blood. Source of these receptors: a woman in her 70s with active or convalescent COVID-19. Each CDR3 is given with its conserved first and last residue. D genes are given only for firm matches. Not all rows give a size; the values are once, few, many and, for expanded clones, a class.

CDR3,DNA,V,J,size,D
CASSEPNRGGETQYF,TGTGCCAGCAGTGAACCGAACAGGGGGGGAGAGACCCAGTACTTC,TRBV6-1,TRBJ2-5,-,-
CASSFGTGNGYTF,TGCGCCAGCAGCTTTGGGACAGGGAACGGCTACACCTTC,TRBV5-1,TRBJ1-2,-,TRBD1
CAILPGMNTGELFF,TGTGCCATTCTACCGGGAATGAACACCGGGGAGCTGTTTTTT,TRBV10-3,TRBJ2-2,-,-
CASKRDRGATEAFF,TGCGCCAGCAAGCGGGACAGGGGTGCAACTGAAGCTTTCTTT,TRBV5-1,TRBJ1-1,-,TRBD1
CASNPFWRDRGETQYF,TGTGCCAGCAACCCTTTCTGGAGGGACAGGGGAGAGACCCAGTACTTC,TRBV5-6,TRBJ2-5,-,TRBD1
CSAETGDHHYGYTF,TGCAGCGCAGAGACAGGGGACCACCACTATGGCTACACCTTC,TRBV29-1,TRBJ1-2,-,TRBD1
CASSSGQDPYNEQFF,TGTGCCAGCAGTTCGGGACAGGATCCCTACAATGAGCAGTTCTTC,TRBV6-5,TRBJ2-1,-,TRBD1
CATRSVAAPTGELFF,TGTGCCACCCGGAGTGTGGCGGCCCCCACCGGGGAGCTGTTTTTT,TRBV6-5,TRBJ2-2,-,-
CASSSQARGGYGYTF,TGTGCCAGCAGCTCCCAAGCGCGCGGGGGGTATGGCTACACCTTC,TRBV5-6,TRBJ1-2,few,-
CASSSVYNEKLFF,TGTGCCAGCAGTTCGGTTTATAATGAAAAACTGTTTTTT,TRBV6-5,TRBJ1-4,-,-
CASSSLGEQFF,TGTGCCAGCAGTTCCCTAGGTGAGCAGTTCTTC,TRBV6-2/TRBV6-3,TRBJ2-1,-,-
CASSYGQAGQPQHF,TGTGCCAGCAGTTACGGGCAGGCGGGTCAGCCCCAGCATTTT,TRBV6-5,TRBJ1-5,-,-
CASGQEGNQPQHF,TGTGCCAGCGGACAGGAAGGGAATCAGCCCCAGCATTTT,TRBV6-5,TRBJ1-5,-,TRBD1
CASSFGGGYTF,TGTGCCAGCAGTTTCGGGGGGGGCTACACCTTC,TRBV12-3/TRBV12-4,TRBJ1-2,-,-
CASSLSGGEQYF,TGTGCCTCCAGCCTTTCCGGAGGCGAGCAGTACTTC,TRBV25-1,TRBJ2-7,-,-
CAVSWGGTDTQYF,TGTGCCGTCTCATGGGGGGGCACAGATACGCAGTATTTT,TRBV5-6,TRBJ2-3,-,-
CASSPGDRGGEKLFF,TGTGCCAGCAGCCCCGGTGACAGGGGAGGTGAAAAACTGTTTTTT,TRBV9,TRBJ1-4,-,TRBD1
CASSLGGQQETQYF,TGCGCCAGCAGCTTGGGCGGCCAACAAGAGACCCAGTACTTC,TRBV5-1,TRBJ2-5,-,-
CASSPLTLTGFMNTEAFF,TGTGCCAGCTCACCACTTACACTTACCGGGTTCATGAACACTGAAGCTTTCTTT,TRBV18,TRBJ1-1,-,-
CASSPSGLDTEAFF,TGTGCCAGCAGTCCCTCGGGTTTGGACACTGAAGCTTTCTTT,TRBV6-5,TRBJ1-1,-,-
CASSQDKDYGYTF,TGTGCCAGCAGTCAGGACAAGGACTATGGCTACACCTTC,TRBV6-2/TRBV6-3,TRBJ1-2,-,-
CASSMGRQGASGTEAFF,TGTGCCAGTAGTATGGGTCGGCAGGGGGCAAGTGGAACTGAAGCTTTCTTT,TRBV19,TRBJ1-1,-,TRBD1
CATSGHEDSYNEQFF,TGTGCCACCAGTGGTCACGAGGACTCCTACAATGAGCAGTTCTTC,TRBV24-1,TRBJ2-1,-,-
CASSRGTGEKLFF,TGTGCCAGCAGCCGTGGGACAGGCGAAAAACTGTTTTTT,TRBV7-9,TRBJ1-4,-,TRBD1
CASSLTGKGDPVYGYTF,TGTGCCAGCTCACTAACGGGGAAGGGCGACCCTGTCTATGGCTACACCTTC,TRBV18,TRBJ1-2,-,-
CATRRTGTGGLRAGNTIYF,TGTGCCACCAGAAGGACCGGGACAGGAGGATTAAGGGCTGGAAACACCATATATTTT,TRBV27,TRBJ1-3,-,TRBD1
CAKRREADEKLFF,TGTGCAAAAAGGAGGGAGGCTGATGAAAAACTGTTTTTT,TRBV12-3/TRBV12-4,TRBJ1-4,once,-
CATSVPTGRTDTQYF,TGTGCCACCAGTGTACCAACTGGGCGCACAGATACGCAGTATTTT,TRBV24-1,TRBJ2-3,-,-
CASSHGQSFYEQYF,TGTGCCAGCTCACACGGACAGAGCTTTTACGAGCAGTACTTC,TRBV18,TRBJ2-7,-,-
CASSKEITAGWAGANVLTF,TGTGCCAGCAGCAAAGAGATAACGGCAGGGTGGGCTGGGGCCAACGTCCTGACTTTC,TRBV21-1,TRBJ2-6,-,-
CASSLGNTDTQYF,TGTGCCAGCAGTTTGGGCAACACAGATACGCAGTATTTT,TRBV2,TRBJ2-3,-,-
CASSPRMGGKYDTQYF,TGTGCCAGCAGTCCCCGCATGGGGGGGAAATATGATACGCAGTATTTT,TRBV27,TRBJ2-3,-,TRBD2
CASSYSQNYGYTF,TGTGCCAGCAGTTACAGTCAGAACTATGGCTACACCTTC,TRBV6-6,TRBJ1-2,-,-
CASRGTGLTEAFF,TGTGCCAGTAGGGGGACAGGGCTCACTGAAGCTTTCTTT,TRBV19,TRBJ1-1,-,TRBD1
CASSPRGRHSSYEQYF,TGTGCCAGCAGTCCTAGGGGTAGGCATAGCTCCTACGAGCAGTACTTC,TRBV3-1/TRBV3-2,TRBJ2-7,-,-
CASAASGGYPTGDTQYF,TGTGCCAGCGCGGCTAGCGGGGGATACCCCACCGGAGATACGCAGTATTTT,TRBV5-5,TRBJ2-3,-,TRBD2
CASSWPRTGAKTGELFF,TGTGCCAGCAGCTGGCCCCGGACAGGGGCGAAGACCGGGGAGCTGTTTTTT,TRBV5-8,TRBJ2-2,-,TRBD1
CASSLQAKVYEQYF,TGTGCCAGCAGCTTACAGGCAAAGGTCTACGAGCAGTACTTC,TRBV7-2,TRBJ2-7,-,-
CSVGGAGNTIYF,TGCAGCGTTGGCGGGGCTGGAAACACCATATATTTT,TRBV29-1,TRBJ1-3,-,-
CAWRAGAGGYRASPLHF,TGTGCCTGGAGAGCAGGGGCGGGGGGATATCGGGCTTCACCCCTCCACTTT,TRBV30,TRBJ1-6,-,-
CASVPQATNTEAFF,TGTGCCAGCGTGCCACAGGCAACGAACACTGAAGCTTTCTTT,TRBV7-2,TRBJ1-1,few,-
CASSLTGGNYGYTF,TGCGCCAGCAGCTTGACAGGGGGCAACTATGGCTACACCTTC,TRBV5-1,TRBJ1-2,few,TRBD1
CASSLAGQGTGELFF,TGTGCCAGCAGTTTAGCAGGCCAAGGCACCGGGGAGCTGTTTTTT,TRBV28,TRBJ2-2,-,-
CASWAGNDEKLFF,TGTGCCAGCTGGGCGGGGAACGATGAAAAACTGTTTTTT,TRBV2,TRBJ1-4,-,-
CASSLAGTATNEKLFF,TGTGCCAGCAGCTTAGCGGGGACAGCAACTAATGAAAAACTGTTTTTT,TRBV7-2,TRBJ1-4,once,TRBD1
CASSDVHKDHTGELFF,TGTGCCAGCAGTGACGTTCACAAAGATCACACCGGGGAGCTGTTTTTT,TRBV6-4,TRBJ2-2,few,-